The present entry profiles one TCR beta chain with its context. Its target is not known. This sample was taken from a study of T cells after yellow fever vaccination. Study-wide results and limits: The presence of abundant clonotypes contaminating from the bulk population was possible in FACS-sorted repertoires.

TCRdb redid the calling of the 5' RACE reads with MiXCR, one entry per CDR3 protein. The table lists 500,000 to 650,000 distinct CDR3 sequences, around 17% of them singletons, with around a sixth in the top ten. The CDR3 contains 13 residues. The clonotype was recovered from a man younger than 35 who received the YFV17D yellow fever vaccine. The sample was PBMCs, taken about 5 days after the first yellow fever vaccination. The chain recombines TRBV12-1 with TRBJ1-1; TRBD1, the table's D call, was not compared with the DNA. TRBV12-1 is labeled a pseudogene. This chain's CDR3 is CASSCNQSVQAFF. The CDR3 DNA reads TGTGCCAGCAGCTGTAATCAATCGGTACAGGCTTTCTTT.